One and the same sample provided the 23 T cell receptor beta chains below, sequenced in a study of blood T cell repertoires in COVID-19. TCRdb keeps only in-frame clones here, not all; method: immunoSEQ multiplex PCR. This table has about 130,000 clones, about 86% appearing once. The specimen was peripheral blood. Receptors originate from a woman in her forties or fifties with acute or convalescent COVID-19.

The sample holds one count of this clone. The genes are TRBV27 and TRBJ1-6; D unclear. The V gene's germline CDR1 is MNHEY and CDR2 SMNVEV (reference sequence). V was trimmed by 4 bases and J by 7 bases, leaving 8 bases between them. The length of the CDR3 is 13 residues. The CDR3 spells CASSSRRNSPLHF. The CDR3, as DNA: TGTGCCAGCAGTTCTCGCAGGAATTCACCCCTCCACTTT.

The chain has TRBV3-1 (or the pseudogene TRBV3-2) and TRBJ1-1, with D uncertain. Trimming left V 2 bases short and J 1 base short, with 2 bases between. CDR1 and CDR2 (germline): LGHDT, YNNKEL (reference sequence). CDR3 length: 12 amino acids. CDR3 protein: CASSQQNTEAFF. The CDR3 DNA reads TGTGCCAGCAGCCAACAGAACACTGAAGCTTTCTTT.

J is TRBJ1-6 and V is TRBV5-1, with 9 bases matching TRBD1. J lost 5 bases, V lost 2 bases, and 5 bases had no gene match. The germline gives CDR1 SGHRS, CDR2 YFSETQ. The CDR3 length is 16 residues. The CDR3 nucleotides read TGCGCCAGCAGCTTAGGGACAGGGAGAGATAATTCACCCCTCCACTTT. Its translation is CASSLGTGRDNSPLHF.

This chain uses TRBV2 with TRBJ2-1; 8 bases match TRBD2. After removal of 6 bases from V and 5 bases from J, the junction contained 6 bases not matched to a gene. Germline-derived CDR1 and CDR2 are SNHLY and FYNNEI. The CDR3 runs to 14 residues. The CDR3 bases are TGTGCCAGCAGATATAGCGGGGTGGACAATGAGCAGTTCTTC. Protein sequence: CASRYSGVDNEQFF.

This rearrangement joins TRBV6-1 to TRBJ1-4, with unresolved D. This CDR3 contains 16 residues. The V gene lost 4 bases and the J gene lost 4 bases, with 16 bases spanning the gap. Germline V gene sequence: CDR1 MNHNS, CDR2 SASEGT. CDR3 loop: CASSVTVDTSNEKLFF. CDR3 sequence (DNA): TGTGCCAGCAGTGTTACAGTGGATACCAGTAATGAAAAACTGTTTTTT.

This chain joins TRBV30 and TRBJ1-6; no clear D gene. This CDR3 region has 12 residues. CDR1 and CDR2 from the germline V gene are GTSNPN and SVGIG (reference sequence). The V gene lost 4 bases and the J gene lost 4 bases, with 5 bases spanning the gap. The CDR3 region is CAWTEYNSPLHF. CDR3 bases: TGTGCCTGGACAGAATATAATTCACCCCTCCACTTT.

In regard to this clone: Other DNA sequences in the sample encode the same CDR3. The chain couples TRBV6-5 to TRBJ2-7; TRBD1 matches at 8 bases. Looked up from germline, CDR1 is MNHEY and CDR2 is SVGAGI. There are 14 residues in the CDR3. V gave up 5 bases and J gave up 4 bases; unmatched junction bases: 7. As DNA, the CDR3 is TGTGCCAGCAGTAGGGACAGGTCAGGATACGAGCAGTACTTC. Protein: CASSRDRSGYEQYF.

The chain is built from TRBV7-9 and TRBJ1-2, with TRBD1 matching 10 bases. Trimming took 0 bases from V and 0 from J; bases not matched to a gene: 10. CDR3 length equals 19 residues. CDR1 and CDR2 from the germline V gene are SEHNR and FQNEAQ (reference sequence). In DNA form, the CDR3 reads TGTGCCAGCAGCTTAGCCCTCGGGGACAGGGGACGAGCTAACTATGGCTACACCTTC. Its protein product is CASSLALGDRGRANYGYTF. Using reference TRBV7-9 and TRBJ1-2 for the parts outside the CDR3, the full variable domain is DTGVSQNPRHKITKRGQNVTFRCDPISEHNRLYWYRQTLGQGPEFLTYFQNEAQLEKSRLLSDRFSAERPKGSFSTLEIQRTEQGDSAMYLCASSLALGDRGRANYGYTFGSGTRLTVV.

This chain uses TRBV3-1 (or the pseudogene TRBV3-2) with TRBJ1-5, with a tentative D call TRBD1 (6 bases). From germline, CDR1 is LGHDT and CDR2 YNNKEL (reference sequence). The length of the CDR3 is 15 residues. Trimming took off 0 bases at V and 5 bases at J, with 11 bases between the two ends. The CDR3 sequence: CASSQDWGPDQPQHF. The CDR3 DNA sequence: TGTGCCAGCAGCCAAGATTGGGGGCCCGATCAGCCCCAGCATTTT.

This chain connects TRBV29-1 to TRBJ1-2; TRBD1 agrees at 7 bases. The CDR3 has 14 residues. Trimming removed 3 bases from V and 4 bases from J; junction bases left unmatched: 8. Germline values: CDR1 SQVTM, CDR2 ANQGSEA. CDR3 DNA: TGCAGCGTTGATTCGCGACAGGGTGGCTATGGCTACACCTTC. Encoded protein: CSVDSRQGGYGYTF. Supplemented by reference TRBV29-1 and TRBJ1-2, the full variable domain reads SAVISQKPSRDICQRGTSLTIQCQVDSQVTMMFWYRQQPGQSLTLIATANQGSEATYESGFVIDKFPISRPNLTFSTLTVSNMSPEDSSIYLCSVDSRQGGYGYTFGSGTRLTVV.

CDR3 DNA sequence: TGTGCCAGCAGGGAGAGAGGAAAACTGTTTTTT. Residues: CASRERGKLFF. J is TRBJ1-4 and V is TRBV6-5; D gene ambiguous. The V gene lost 6 bases and the J gene lost 10 bases, with 9 bases spanning the gap. Germline CDR1 MNHEY, CDR2 SVGAGI. This CDR3 has 11 residues.

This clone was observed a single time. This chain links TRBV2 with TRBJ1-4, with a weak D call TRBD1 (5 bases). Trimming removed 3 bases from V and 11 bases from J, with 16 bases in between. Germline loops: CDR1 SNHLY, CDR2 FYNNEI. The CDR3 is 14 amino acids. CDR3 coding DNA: TGTGCCAGCAGTGAGGGGCAGGAGGGTTGGAAACTGTTTTTT. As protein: CASSEGQEGWKLFF.

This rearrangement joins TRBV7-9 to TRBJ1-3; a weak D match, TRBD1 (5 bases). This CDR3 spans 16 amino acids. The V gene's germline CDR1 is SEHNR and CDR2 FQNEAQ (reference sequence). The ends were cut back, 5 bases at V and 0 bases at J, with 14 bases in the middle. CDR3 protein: CASSPQTDPSGNTIYF. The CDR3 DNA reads TGTGCCAGCAGCCCCCAGACAGATCCCTCTGGAAACACCATATATTTT. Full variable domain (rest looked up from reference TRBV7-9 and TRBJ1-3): DTGVSQNPRHKITKRGQNVTFRCDPISEHNRLYWYRQTLGQGPEFLTYFQNEAQLEKSRLLSDRFSAERPKGSFSTLEIQRTEQGDSAMYLCASSPQTDPSGNTIYFGEGSWLTVV.

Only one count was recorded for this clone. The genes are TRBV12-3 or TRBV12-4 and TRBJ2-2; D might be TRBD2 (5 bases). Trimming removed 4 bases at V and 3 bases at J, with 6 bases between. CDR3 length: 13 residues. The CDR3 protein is CASSWGDTGELFF. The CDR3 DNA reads TGTGCCAGCAGTTGGGGAGACACCGGGGAGCTGTTTTTT.

The CDR3 loop is CASSRRGDTDTQYF. CDR3 bases: TGTGCCAGCAGTCGGCGGGGGGACACAGATACGCAGTATTTT. The chain is built from TRBV6-5 and TRBJ2-3; 8 nucleotides match TRBD2. Germline-derived CDR1 and CDR2 are MNHEY and SVGAGI. Trimming removed 5 bases from V and 2 bases from J; junction bases left unmatched: 3. This CDR3 comprises 14 residues.

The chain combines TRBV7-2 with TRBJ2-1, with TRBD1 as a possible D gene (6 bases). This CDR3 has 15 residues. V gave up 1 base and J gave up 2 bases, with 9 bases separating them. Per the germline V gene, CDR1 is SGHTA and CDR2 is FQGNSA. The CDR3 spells CASSLDGQPYNEQFF. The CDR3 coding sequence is TGTGCCAGCAGCTTAGATGGACAGCCCTACAATGAGCAGTTCTTC.

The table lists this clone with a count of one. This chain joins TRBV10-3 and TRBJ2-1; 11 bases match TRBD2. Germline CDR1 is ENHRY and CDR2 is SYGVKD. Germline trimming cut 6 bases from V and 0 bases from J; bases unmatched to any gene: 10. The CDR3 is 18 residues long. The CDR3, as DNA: TGTGCCATCAGGATGACTAGCGGGGTCATAAGCTCCTACAATGAGCAGTTCTTC. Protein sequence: CAIRMTSGVISSYNEQFF.

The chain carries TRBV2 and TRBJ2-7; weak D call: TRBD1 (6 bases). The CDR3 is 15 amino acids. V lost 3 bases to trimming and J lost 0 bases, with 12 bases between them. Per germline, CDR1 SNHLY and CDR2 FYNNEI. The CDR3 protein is CASSETGTYSYEQYF. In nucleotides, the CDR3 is TGTGCCAGCAGTGAGACAGGAACCTACTCCTACGAGCAGTACTTC.

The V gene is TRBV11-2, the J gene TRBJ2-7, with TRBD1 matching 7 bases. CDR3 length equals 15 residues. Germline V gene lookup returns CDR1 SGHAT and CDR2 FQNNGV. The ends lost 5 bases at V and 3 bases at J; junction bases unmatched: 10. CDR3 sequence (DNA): TGTGCCAGCAGCACCCCCTGGGGACAGCACTACGAGCAGTACTTC. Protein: CASSTPWGQHYEQYF.

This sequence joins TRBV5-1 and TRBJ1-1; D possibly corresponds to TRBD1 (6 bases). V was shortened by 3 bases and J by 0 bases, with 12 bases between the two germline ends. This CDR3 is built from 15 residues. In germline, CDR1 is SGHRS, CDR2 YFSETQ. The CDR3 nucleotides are TGCGCCAGCAGCTCCGCAGGGGCCCTGAACACTGAAGCTTTCTTT. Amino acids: CASSSAGALNTEAFF.

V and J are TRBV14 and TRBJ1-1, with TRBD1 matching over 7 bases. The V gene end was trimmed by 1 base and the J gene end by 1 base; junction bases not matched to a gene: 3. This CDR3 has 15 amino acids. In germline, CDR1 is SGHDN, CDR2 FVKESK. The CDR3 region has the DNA TGTGCCAGCAGCCAAGGGACAGGAGGGAACACTGAAGCTTTCTTT. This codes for CASSQGTGGNTEAFF.

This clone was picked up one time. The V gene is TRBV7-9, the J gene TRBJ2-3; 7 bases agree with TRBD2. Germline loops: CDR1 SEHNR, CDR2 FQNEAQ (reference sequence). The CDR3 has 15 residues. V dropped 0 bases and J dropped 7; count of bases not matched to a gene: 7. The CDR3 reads CASSLAGAGTYTQYF. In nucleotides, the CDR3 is TGTGCCAGCAGCTTAGCCGGAGCGGGGACGTATACGCAGTATTTT.

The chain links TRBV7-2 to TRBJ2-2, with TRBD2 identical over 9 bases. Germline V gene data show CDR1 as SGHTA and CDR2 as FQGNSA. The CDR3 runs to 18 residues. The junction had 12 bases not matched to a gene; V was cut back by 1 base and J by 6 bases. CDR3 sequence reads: CASSLVSRRRGGPGELFF. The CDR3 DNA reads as TGTGCCAGCAGCTTAGTCTCTCGGCGGCGGGGGGGCCCCGGGGAGCTGTTTTTT.